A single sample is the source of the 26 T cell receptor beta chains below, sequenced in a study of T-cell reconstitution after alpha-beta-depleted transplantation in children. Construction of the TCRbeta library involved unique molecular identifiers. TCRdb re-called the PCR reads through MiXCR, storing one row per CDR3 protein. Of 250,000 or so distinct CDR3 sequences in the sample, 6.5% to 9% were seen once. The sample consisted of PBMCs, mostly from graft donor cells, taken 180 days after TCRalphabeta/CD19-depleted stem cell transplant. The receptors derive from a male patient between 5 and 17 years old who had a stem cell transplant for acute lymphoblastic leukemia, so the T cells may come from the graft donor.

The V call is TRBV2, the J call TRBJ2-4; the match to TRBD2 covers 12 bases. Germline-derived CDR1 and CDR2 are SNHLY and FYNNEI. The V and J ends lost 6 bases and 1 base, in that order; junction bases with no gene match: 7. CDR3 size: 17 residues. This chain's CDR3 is CASRPTTSGGAKNIQYF. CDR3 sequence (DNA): TGTGCCAGCAGACCGACAACTAGCGGGGGGGCCAAAAACATTCAGTACTTC.

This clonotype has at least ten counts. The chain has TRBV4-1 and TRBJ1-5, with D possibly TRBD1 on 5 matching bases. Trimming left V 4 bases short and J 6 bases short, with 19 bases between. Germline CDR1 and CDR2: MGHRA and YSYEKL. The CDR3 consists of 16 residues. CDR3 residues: CASSLNSGDLGQPQHF. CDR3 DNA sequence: TGCGCCAGCAGCCTCAATTCCGGGGACCTCGGTCAGCCCCAGCATTTT.

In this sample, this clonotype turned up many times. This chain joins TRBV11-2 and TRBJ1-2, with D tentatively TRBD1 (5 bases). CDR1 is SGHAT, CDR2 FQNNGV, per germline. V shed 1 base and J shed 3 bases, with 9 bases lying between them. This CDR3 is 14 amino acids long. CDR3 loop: CASSLVTAYYGYTF. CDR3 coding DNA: TGTGCCAGCAGCTTAGTGACAGCTTACTATGGCTACACCTTC.

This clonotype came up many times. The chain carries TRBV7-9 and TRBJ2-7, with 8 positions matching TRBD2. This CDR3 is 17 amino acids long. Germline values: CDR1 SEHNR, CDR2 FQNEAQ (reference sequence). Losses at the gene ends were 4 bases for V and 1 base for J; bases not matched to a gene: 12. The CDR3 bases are TGTGCCAGCAGCTCCCCAATGGGGGCTAGCGGGTCCTACGAGCAGTACTTC. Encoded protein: CASSSPMGASGSYEQYF.

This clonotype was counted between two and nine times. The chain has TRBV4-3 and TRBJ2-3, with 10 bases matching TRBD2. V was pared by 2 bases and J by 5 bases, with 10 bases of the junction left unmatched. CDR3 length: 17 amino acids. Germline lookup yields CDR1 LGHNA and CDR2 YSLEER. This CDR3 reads CASSQSPSGGPIDTQYF. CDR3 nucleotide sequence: TGCGCCAGCAGCCAATCTCCTAGCGGGGGCCCCATAGATACGCAGTATTTT.

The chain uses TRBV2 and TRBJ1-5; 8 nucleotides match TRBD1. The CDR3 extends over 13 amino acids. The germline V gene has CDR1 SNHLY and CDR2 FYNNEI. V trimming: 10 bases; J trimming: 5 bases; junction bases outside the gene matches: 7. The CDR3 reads CATSLDRDQPQHF. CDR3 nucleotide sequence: TGTGCCACCTCTTTGGACAGGGATCAGCCCCAGCATTTT.

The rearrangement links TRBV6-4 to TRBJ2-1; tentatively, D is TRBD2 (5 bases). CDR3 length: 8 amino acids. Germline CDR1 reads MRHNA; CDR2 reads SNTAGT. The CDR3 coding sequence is TGTCCGGGGAATGAGCAGTTCTTC. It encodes CPGNEQFF.

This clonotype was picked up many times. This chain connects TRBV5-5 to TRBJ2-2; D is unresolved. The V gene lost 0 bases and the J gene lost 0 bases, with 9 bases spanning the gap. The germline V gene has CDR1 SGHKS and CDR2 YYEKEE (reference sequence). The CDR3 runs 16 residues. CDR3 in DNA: TGTGCCAGCAGCTTGGGAACGGTTACGAACACCGGGGAGCTGTTTTTT. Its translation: CASSLGTVTNTGELFF.

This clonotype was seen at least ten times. The CDR3 nucleotides read TGTGCCAGCAGCGTAGGGCCGGGGACAGGGGGTCGCGCAGATACGCAGTATTTT. Protein sequence: CASSVGPGTGGRADTQYF. The genes are TRBV9 and TRBJ2-3; 11 bases map to TRBD1. The CDR3 consists of 18 residues. Per germline, CDR1 SGDLS and CDR2 YYNGEE. V trimming: 0 bases; J trimming: 4 bases; junction bases outside the gene matches: 10.

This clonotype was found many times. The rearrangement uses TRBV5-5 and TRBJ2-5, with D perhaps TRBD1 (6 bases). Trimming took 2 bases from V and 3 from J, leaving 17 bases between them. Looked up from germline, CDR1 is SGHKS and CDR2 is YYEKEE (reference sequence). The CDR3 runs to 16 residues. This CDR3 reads CASSFRRGGREETQYF. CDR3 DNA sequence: TGTGCCAGCAGCTTCCGCCGAGGGGGAAGGGAAGAGACCCAGTACTTC. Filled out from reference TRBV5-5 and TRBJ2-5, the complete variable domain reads DAGVTQSPTHLIKTRGQQVTLRCSPISGHKSVSWYQQVLGQGPQFIFQYYEKEERGRGNFPDRFSARQFPNYSSELNVNALLLGDSALYLCASSFRRGGREETQYFGPGTRLLVL.

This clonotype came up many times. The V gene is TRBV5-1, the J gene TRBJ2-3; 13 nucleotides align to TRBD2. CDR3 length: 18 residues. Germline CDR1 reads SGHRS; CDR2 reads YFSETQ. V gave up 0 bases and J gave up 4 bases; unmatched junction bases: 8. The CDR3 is CASSLDTSGGAGADTQYF. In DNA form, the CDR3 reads TGCGCCAGCAGCTTGGATACTAGCGGGGGGGCCGGAGCAGATACGCAGTATTTT. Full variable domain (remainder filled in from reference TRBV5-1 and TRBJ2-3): KAGVTQTPRYLIKTRGQQVTLSCSPISGHRSVSWYQQTPGQGLQFLFEYFSETQRNKGNFPGRFSGRQFSNSRSEMNVSTLELGDSALYLCASSLDTSGGAGADTQYFGPGTRLTVL.

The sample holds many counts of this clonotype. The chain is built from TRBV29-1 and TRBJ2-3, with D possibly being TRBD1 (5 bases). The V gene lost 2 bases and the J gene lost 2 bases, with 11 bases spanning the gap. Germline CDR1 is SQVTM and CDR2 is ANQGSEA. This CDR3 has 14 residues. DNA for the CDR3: TGCAGCGTTGAATTAATGGACAACACAGATACGCAGTATTTT. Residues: CSVELMDNTDTQYF.

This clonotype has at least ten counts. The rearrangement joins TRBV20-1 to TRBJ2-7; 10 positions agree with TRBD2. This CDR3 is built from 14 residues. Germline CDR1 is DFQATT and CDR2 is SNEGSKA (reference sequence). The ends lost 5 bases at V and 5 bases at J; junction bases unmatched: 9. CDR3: CSAARLAGEDEQYF. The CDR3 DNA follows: TGCAGTGCTGCCCGCCTAGCGGGAGAGGACGAGCAGTACTTC.

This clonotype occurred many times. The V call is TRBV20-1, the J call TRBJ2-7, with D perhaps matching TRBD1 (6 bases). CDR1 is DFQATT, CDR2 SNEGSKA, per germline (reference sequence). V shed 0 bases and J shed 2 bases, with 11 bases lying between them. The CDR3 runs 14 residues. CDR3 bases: TGCAGTGCTAGAGAACAGGGCAGGACCTACGAGCAGTACTTC. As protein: CSAREQGRTYEQYF.

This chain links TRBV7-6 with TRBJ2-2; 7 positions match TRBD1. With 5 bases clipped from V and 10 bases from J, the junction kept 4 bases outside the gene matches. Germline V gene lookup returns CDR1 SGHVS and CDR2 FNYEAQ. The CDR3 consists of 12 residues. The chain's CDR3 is CASSQQGMELFF. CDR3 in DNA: TGTGCCAGCAGCCAACAGGGGATGGAGCTGTTTTTT. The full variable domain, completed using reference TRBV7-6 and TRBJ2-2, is GAGVSQSPRYKVTKRGQDVALRCDPISGHVSLYWYRQALGQGPEFLTYFNYEAQQDKSGLPNDRFSAERPEGSISTLTIQRTEQRDSAMYRCASSQQGMELFFGEGSRLTVL.

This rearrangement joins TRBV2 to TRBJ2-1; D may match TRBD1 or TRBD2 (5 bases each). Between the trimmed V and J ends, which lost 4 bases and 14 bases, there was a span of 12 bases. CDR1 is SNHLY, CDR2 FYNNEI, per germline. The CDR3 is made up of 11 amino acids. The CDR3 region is CASSGPGQKFF. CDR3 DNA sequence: TGTGCCAGCAGTGGGCCGGGGCAGAAGTTCTTC.

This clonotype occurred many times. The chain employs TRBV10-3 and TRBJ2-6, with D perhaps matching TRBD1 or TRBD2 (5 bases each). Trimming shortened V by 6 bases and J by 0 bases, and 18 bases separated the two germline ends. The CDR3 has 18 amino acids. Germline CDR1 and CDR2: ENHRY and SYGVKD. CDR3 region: CAIRAPGTGLSGANVLTF. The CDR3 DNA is TGTGCCATCAGGGCCCCCGGGACCGGCCTCTCTGGGGCCAACGTCCTGACTTTC.

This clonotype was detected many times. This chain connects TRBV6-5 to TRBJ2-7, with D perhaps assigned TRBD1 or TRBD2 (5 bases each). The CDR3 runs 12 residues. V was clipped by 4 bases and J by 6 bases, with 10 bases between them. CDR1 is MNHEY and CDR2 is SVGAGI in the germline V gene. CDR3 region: CASSFAGSEQYF. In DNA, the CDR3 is TGTGCCAGCAGTTTTGCAGGGAGCGAGCAGTACTTC.

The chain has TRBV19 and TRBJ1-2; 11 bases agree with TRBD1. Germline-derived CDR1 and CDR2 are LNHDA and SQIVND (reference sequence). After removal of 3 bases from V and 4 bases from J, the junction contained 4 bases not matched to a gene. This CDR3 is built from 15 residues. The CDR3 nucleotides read TGTGCCAGTAGTATCTCCGGGACAGGGGGCTATGGCTACACCTTC. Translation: CASSISGTGGYGYTF.

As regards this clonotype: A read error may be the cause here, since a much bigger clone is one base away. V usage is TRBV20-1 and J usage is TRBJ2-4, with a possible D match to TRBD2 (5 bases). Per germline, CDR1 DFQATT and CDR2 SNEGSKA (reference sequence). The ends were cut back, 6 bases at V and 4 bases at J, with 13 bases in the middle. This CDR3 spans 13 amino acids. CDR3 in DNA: TGCAGTGCCCTGTCTAGCCCGAAAAACATTCAGTACTTC. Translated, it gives CSALSSPKNIQYF.

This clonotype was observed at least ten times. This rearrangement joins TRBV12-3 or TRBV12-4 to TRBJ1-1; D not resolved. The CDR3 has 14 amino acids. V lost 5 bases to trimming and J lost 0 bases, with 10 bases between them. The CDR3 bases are TGTGCCAGCAGTCGTGGAACTATGAACACTGAAGCTTTCTTT. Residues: CASSRGTMNTEAFF.

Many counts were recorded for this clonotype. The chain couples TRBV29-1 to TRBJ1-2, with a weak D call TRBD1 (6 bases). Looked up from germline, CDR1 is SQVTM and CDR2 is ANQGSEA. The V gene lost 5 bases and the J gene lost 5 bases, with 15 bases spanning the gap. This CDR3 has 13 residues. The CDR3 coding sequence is TGCAGCGTTATGGCAACAGGGACGTATGGCTACACCTTC. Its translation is CSVMATGTYGYTF.

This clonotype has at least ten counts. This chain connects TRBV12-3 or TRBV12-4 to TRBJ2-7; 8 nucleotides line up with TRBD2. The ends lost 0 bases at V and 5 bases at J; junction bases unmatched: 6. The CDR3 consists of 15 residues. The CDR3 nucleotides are TGTGCCAGCAGTTTAGCGGGACTAGTAATACACGAGCAGTACTTC. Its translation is CASSLAGLVIHEQYF.

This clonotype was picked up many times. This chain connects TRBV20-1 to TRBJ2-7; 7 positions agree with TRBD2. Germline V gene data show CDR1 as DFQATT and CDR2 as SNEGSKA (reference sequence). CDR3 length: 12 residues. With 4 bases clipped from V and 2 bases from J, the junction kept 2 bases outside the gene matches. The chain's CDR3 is CSATREAYEQYF. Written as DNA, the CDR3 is TGCAGTGCTACTCGGGAGGCCTACGAGCAGTACTTC.

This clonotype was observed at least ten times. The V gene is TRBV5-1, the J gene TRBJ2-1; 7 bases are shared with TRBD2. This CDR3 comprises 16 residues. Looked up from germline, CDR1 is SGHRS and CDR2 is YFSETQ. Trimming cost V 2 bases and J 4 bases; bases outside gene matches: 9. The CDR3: CASSFEREVIYNEQFF. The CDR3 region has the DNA TGCGCCAGCAGCTTCGAACGGGAGGTAATATACAATGAGCAGTTCTTC.

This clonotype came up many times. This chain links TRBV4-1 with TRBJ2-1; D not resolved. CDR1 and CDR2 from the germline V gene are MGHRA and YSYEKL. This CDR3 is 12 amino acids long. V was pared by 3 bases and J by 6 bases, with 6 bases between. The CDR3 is CASSHQFNEQFF. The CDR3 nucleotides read TGCGCCAGCAGCCATCAATTCAATGAGCAGTTCTTC.